This TCR beta chain stems from a study of blood T cells in healthy people across ages. Whole-study results and caveats: With unsorted PBMCs, a conclusive comparison of naive versus antigen-experienced cells was not possible.

The CDR3 extends over 12 amino acids. Germline CDR1 DFQATT, CDR2 SNEGSKA (reference sequence). V lost 4 bases to trimming and J lost 4 bases, with 9 bases between them. Primed by a sample-barcoded 5' primer and a J-beta primer mix, a second PCR proceeded for roughly 7 to 11 cycles. A template-switch adaptor with 12 random nucleotides tagged each cDNA molecule. MiXCR, run by TCRdb on the 5' RACE reads, gives a single entry per CDR3 protein. This table has 600,000 to 800,000 distinct CDR3 sequences, under 25% appearing once. This clonotype was counted a few times. Its antigen is as yet unknown. Around 10 milliliters of peripheral blood were drawn from each donor. Samples each had at least 5 micrograms of total RNA extracted.

Sequencing was carried out using blood. This clonotype was sampled from a man between 65 and 85 years old in good health. This chain connects TRBV20-1 to TRBJ2-3; D uncertain. CDR3 amino acids: CSAKRDPDTQYF. CDR3 bases: TGCAGTGCTAAAAGGGATCCAGATACGCAGTATTTT.